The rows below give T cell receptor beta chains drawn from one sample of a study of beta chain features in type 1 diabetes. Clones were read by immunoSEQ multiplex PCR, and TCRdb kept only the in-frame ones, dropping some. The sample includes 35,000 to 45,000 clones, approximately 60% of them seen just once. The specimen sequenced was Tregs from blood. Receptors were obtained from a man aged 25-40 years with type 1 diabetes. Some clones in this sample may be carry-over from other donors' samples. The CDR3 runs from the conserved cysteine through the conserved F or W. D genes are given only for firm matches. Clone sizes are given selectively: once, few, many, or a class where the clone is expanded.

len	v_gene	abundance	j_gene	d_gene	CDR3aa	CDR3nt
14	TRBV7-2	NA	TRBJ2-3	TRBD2	CASSTGLAGGAQYF	TGTGCCAGCAGCACCGGACTAGCGGGGGGGGCGCAGTATTTT
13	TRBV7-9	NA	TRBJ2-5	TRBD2	CASSLGLGETQYF	TGTGCCAGCAGCTTGGGACTAGGAGAGACCCAGTACTTC
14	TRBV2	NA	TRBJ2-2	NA	CASSETARAGELFF	TGTGCCAGCAGTGAAACCGCGAGGGCCGGGGAGCTGTTTTTT
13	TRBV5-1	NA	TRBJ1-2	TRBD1	CASSFPGTASYTF	TGCGCCAGCAGCTTCCCGGGGACAGCTAGCTACACCTTC
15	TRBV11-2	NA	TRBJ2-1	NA	CASSLDPQRNNEQFF	TGTGCCAGCAGCTTAGACCCGCAGAGGAACAATGAGCAGTTCTTC
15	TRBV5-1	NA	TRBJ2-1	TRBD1	CASSTGTGIYNEQFF	TGCGCCAGCAGCACCGGGACAGGGATCTACAATGAGCAGTTCTTC
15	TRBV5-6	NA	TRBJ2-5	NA	CASSLMGQVWETQYF	TGTGCCAGCAGCTTGATGGGCCAGGTATGGGAGACCCAGTACTTC
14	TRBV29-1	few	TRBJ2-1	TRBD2	CSVAFGTSVSEQFF	TGCAGCGTCGCTTTCGGGACTAGCGTTTCCGAGCAGTTCTTC
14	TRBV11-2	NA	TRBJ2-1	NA	CASSRRGPYNEQFF	TGTGCCAGCTCGAGGCGGGGGCCATACAATGAGCAGTTCTTC
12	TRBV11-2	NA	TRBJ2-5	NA	CASSLIPGYQYF	TGTGCCAGCAGCTTAATACCGGGATACCAGTACTTC
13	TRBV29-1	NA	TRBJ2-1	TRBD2	CSATGGSYNEQFF	TGCAGCGCTACGGGGGGATCCTACAATGAGCAGTTCTTC
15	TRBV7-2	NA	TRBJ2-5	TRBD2	CASRPSGGAWETQYF	TGTGCCAGCAGACCAAGCGGGGGGGCCTGGGAGACCCAGTACTTC
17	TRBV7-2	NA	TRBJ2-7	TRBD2	CASSPYPEGRGVGEQYF	TGTGCCAGCAGCCCATACCCCGAGGGTCGGGGGGTTGGGGAGCAGTACTTC
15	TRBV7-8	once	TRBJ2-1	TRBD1	CASSLGQGSYNEQFF	TGTGCCAGCAGCTTAGGACAGGGCTCCTACAATGAGCAGTTCTTC
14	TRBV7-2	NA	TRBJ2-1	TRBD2	CASSIRRRGGEQFF	TGTGCCAGCAGCATCCGGAGGCGGGGGGGGGAGCAGTTCTTC
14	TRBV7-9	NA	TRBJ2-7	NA	CASSELADSYEQYF	TGTGCCAGCAGCGAGCTAGCCGACTCCTACGAGCAGTACTTC
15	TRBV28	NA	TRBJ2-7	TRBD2	CASSPPGLAVWQQYF	TGTGCCAGCAGTCCACCGGGACTAGCGGTTTGGCAGCAGTACTTC
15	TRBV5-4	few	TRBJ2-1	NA	CASSLGGSSYNEQFF	TGTGCCAGCAGCTTGGGAGGGAGCTCCTACAATGAGCAGTTCTTC
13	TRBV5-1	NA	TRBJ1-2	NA	CASSSGGARGYTF	TGCGCCAGCAGCTCGGGGGGGGCGAGGGGCTACACCTTC
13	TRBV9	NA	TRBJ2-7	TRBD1	CASSGQGGHEQYF	TGTGCCAGCAGCGGACAGGGGGGCCACGAGCAGTACTTC
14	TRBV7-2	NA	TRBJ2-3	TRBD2	CASSLAGTTDTQYF	TGTGCCAGCAGTCTAGCGGGGACCACAGATACGCAGTATTTT
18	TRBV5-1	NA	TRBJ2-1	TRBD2	CASSLAGLAGGLYNEQFF	TGCGCCAGCAGCTTGGCGGGACTAGCGGGTGGCCTCTACAATGAGCAGTTCTTC
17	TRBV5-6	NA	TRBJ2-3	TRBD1	CASSSLTRDRGVDTQYF	TGTGCCAGCAGCTCATTAACCCGGGACAGGGGGGTAGATACGCAGTATTTT
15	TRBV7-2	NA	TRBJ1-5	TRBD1	CASSLGGPTGAPQHF	TGTGCCAGCAGCTTAGGGGGCCCCACAGGGGCGCCCCAGCATTTT
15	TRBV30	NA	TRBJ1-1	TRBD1	CAWSVWGRGRGEAFF	TGTGCCTGGAGTGTCTGGGGCAGGGGGCGCGGTGAAGCTTTCTTT
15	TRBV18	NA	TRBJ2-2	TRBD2	CASSSASGATGELFF	TGTGCCAGCTCATCGGCTAGCGGGGCCACCGGGGAGCTGTTTTTT
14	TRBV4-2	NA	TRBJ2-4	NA	CASSLDFAKNIQYF	TGTGCCAGCAGCCTGGACTTTGCCAAAAACATTCAGTACTTC
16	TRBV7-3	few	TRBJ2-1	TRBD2	CASSPGGSGGYNEQFF	TGTGCCAGCAGCCCCGGGGGTAGCGGGGGGTACAATGAGCAGTTCTTC
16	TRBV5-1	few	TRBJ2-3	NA	CASSLAWLRVGDTQYF	TGCGCCAGCAGCTTGGCCTGGCTGCGGGTCGGAGATACGCAGTATTTT
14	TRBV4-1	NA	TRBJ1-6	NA	CASSNGAENSPLHF	TGCGCCAGCAGTAATGGGGCAGAAAATTCACCCCTCCACTTT
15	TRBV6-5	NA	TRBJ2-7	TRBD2	CASSYSLAGGYEQYF	TGTGCCAGCAGTTACTCGTTAGCGGGGGGGTACGAGCAGTACTTC
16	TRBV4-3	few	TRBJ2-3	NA	CASSPYRTGGTDTQYF	TGCGCCAGCAGCCCCTATAGAACGGGGGGCACAGATACGCAGTATTTT
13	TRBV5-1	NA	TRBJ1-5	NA	CASSLAPDQPQHF	TGCGCCAGCAGCTTGGCTCCTGATCAGCCCCAGCATTTT
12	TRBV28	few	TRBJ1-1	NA	CASRLQEAEAFF	TGTGCCAGCAGGTTACAGGAGGCTGAAGCTTTCTTT
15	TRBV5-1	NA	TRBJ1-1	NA	CASSVEGVPNTEAFF	TGCGCCAGCAGCGTAGAGGGGGTTCCGAACACTGAAGCTTTCTTT
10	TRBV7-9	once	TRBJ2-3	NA	CAGEGDTQYF	TGTGCCGGCGAGGGAGATACGCAGTATTTT
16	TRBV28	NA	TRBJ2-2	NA	CASSSQSGHLTGELFF	TGTGCCAGCAGTTCTCAATCGGGACACCTCACCGGGGAGCTGTTTTTT
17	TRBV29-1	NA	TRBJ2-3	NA	CSVEEGHFSRGTDTQYF	TGCAGCGTTGAAGAAGGCCACTTTTCCAGGGGCACAGATACGCAGTATTTT
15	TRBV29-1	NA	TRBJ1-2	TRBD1	CSAPTWTGGNYGYTF	TGCAGCGCCCCTACCTGGACAGGGGGTAACTATGGCTACACCTTC
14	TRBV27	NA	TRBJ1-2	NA	CASSLQGPGYGYTF	TGTGCCAGCAGTTTACAGGGGCCTGGCTATGGCTACACCTTC
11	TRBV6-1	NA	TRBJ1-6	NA	CASSEKSTLHF	TGTGCCAGCAGTGAAAAGAGTACCCTCCACTTT
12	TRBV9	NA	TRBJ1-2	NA	CASSRHMDGYTF	TGTGCCAGCAGCCGCCACATGGATGGCTACACCTTC
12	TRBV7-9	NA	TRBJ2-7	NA	CASSLRDYEQYF	TGTGCCAGCAGCTTAAGAGACTACGAGCAGTACTTC
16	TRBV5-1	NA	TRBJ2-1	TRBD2	CASSLAGGADLNEQFF	TGCGCCAGCAGCTTGGCCGGGGGGGCTGATCTCAATGAGCAGTTCTTC